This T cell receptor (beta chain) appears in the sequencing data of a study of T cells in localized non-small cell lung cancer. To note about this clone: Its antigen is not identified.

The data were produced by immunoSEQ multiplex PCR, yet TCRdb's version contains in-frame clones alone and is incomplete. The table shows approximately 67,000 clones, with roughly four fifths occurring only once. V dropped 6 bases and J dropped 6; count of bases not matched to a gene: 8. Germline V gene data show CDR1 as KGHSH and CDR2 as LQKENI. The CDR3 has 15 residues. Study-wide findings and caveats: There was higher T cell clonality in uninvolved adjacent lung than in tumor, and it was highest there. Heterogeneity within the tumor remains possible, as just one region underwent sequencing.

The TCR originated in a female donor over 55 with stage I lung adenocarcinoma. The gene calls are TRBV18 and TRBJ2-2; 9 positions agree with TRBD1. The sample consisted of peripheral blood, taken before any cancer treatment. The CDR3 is CASSPGTGRPGELFF. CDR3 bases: TGTGCCAGCTCTCCCGGGACAGGGCGACCCGGGGAGCTGTTTTTT.